This is a list of T cell receptor beta chains from one sample in a study of cytomegalovirus exposure and HLA in healthy donors. Using immunoSEQ multiplex PCR, the repertoire was profiled, and TCRdb retains in-frame clones only, with some absent. The sample has some 130,000 clones, roughly 80% seen once. The source material was PBMCs. The receptor set was obtained from a woman aged 30 to 39 in good health and CMV-seropositive. Each CDR3 is given with its conserved first and last residue. D genes are given only for firm matches. Expanded clones get a size class; other rows say once, few or many, or leave the size out.

-,TRBJ2-2,-,TRBV18,CASSYLKLGENTGELFF,TGTGCCAGCTCATACCTAAAACTGGGAGAAAACACCGGGGAGCTGTTTTTT
-,TRBJ2-1,TRBD2,TRBV28,CASILRLAGGGQFF,TGTGCCAGCATTCTCCGGCTAGCGGGGGGGGGCCAGTTCTTC
-,TRBJ1-3,TRBD1,TRBV4-1,CASSRTGTVNSGNTIYF,TGCGCCAGCAGCCGCACCGGGACAGTCAACTCTGGAAACACCATATATTTT
once,TRBJ2-6,-,TRBV5-5,CASSEGHSGANVLTF,TGTGCCAGCAGCGAAGGACACTCTGGGGCCAACGTCCTGACTTTC
-,TRBJ1-2,-,TRBV14,CASSPQLGDGYTF,TGTGCCAGCAGCCCTCAATTAGGGGATGGCTACACCTTC
-,TRBJ2-1,-,TRBV6-1,CASSEGFSAAYNEQFF,TGTGCCAGCAGTGAAGGTTTTAGCGCAGCCTACAATGAGCAGTTCTTC
-,TRBJ2-1,TRBD1,TRBV29-1,CSATNPGGTGYEQFF,TGCAGCGCTACTAACCCAGGGGGCACAGGCTATGAGCAGTTCTTC
-,TRBJ1-2,TRBD1,TRBV4-2,CASSAAGTGINPSGYTF,TGTGCCAGCAGTGCGGCCGGGACAGGGATTAACCCAAGTGGCTACACCTTC
-,TRBJ2-7,-,TRBV5-4,CASSLAGGGRPYEQYF,TGTGCCAGCAGCTTGGCGGGTGGGGGCAGACCCTACGAGCAGTACTTC
-,TRBJ2-5,TRBD1,TRBV6-5,CASSQRQGKETQYF,TGTGCCAGCAGTCAGCGACAGGGAAAGGAGACCCAGTACTTC
-,TRBJ1-6,-,TRBV2,CASSDRTANSPLHF,TGTGCCAGCAGTGATAGGACAGCTAATTCACCCCTCCACTTT
-,TRBJ2-3,TRBD2,TRBV2,CASSFTSGGSYTQYF,TGTGCCAGCAGTTTTACTAGCGGGGGTTCCTATACGCAGTATTTT
-,TRBJ1-2,-,TRBV28,CASSLAGALTYGYTF,TGTGCCAGCAGTTTAGCGGGAGCACTAACCTATGGCTACACCTTC
-,TRBJ1-1,-,TRBV6-5,CASSYLTTTEAFF,TGTGCCAGCAGTTACTTAACAACAACTGAAGCTTTCTTT
few,TRBJ2-7,-,TRBV19,CASSMGQSYEQYF,TGTGCCAGTAGTATGGGGCAGTCGTACGAGCAGTACTTC
-,TRBJ2-3,-,TRBV5-4,CASTKGLGRSDTQYF,TGTGCCAGCACCAAGGGGCTGGGTAGGTCAGATACGCAGTATTTT
-,TRBJ1-2,TRBD1,TRBV9,CASSPGTEEGYTF,TGTGCCAGCAGCCCGGGGACAGAGGAAGGCTACACCTTC
-,TRBJ1-3,-,TRBV5-4,CASSLDRVGNTIYF,TGTGCCAGCAGCCTGGATCGGGTAGGAAACACCATATATTTT
-,TRBJ2-2,TRBD2,TRBV7-9,CASSSSGGFHGELFF,TGTGCCAGCAGTTCTAGCGGGGGGTTCCACGGGGAGCTGTTTTTT
-,TRBJ2-3,-,TRBV7-6,CASSLDPDTQYF,TGTGCCAGCAGCTTAGATCCGGATACGCAGTATTTT
-,TRBJ1-2,TRBD1,TRBV27,CASSLSPGGGANGYTF,TGTGCCAGCAGTTTATCCCCAGGGGGCGGTGCTAATGGCTACACCTTC
once,TRBJ2-7,-,TRBV6-6,CASRATVNYEQYF,TGTGCCAGCAGGGCGACAGTCAACTACGAGCAGTACTTC
-,TRBJ2-3,-,TRBV6-5,CASSSGGRPTDTQYF,TGTGCCAGCAGTTCCGGGGGGCGACCCACAGATACGCAGTATTTT
-,TRBJ2-3,-,TRBV27,CASSSQGADTQYF,TGTGCCAGCAGTTCCCAGGGCGCAGATACGCAGTATTTT
-,TRBJ1-2,TRBD1,TRBV7-3,CASSLSPSQGAMGGYTF,TGTGCCAGCAGCTTAAGTCCCTCGCAGGGGGCAATGGGTGGCTACACCTTC
-,TRBJ2-3,TRBD2,TRBV9,CASSDHTRGGNADTQYF,TGTGCCAGCAGCGACCACACGCGGGGGGGCAACGCAGATACGCAGTATTTT
-,TRBJ2-5,TRBD1,TRBV7-2,CASSLGGDRVAGETQYF,TGTGCCAGCAGCTTAGGTGGGGACAGGGTGGCTGGAGAGACCCAGTACTTC
-,TRBJ2-4,TRBD1,TRBV7-6,CASSLTDRVAKNIQYF,TGTGCCAGCAGCTTAACGGACAGGGTAGCCAAAAACATTCAGTACTTC
-,TRBJ1-2,TRBD1,TRBV6-1,CASSVEDRAYGYTF,TGTGCCAGCAGTGTGGAGGACAGGGCCTATGGCTACACCTTC
few,TRBJ2-7,TRBD1,TRBV7-9,CASSPWTGSSYEQYF,TGTGCCAGCAGCCCGTGGACAGGCAGCTCCTACGAGCAGTACTTC
-,TRBJ2-3,TRBD2,TRBV19,CASSPMGGTDTQYF,TGTGCCAGTAGTCCCATGGGGGGGACAGATACGCAGTATTTT
-,TRBJ1-1,-,TRBV21-1,CASSKGRLDTEAFF,TGTGCCAGCAGCAAAGGGAGACTCGACACTGAAGCTTTCTTT
-,TRBJ2-6,-,TRBV4-2,CASSQDRSHSGANVLTF,TGTGCCAGCAGCCAAGATCGGTCCCACTCTGGGGCCAACGTCCTGACTTTC
-,TRBJ2-4,-,TRBV28,CASSPAFVAPKNIQYF,TGTGCCAGCAGTCCCGCCTTTGTAGCTCCCAAAAACATTCAGTACTTC
-,TRBJ2-3,TRBD2,TRBV27,CASSLRGRGGWDTQYF,TGTGCCAGCAGTTTAAGGGGGCGGGGGGGCTGGGATACGCAGTATTTT
-,TRBJ2-2,-,TRBV9,CASGASANTGELFF,TGTGCCAGCGGTGCTAGCGCGAACACCGGGGAGCTGTTTTTT
-,TRBJ2-7,-,TRBV6-5,CASAVGAPYEQYF,TGTGCCAGTGCCGTTGGGGCCCCCTACGAGCAGTACTTC
-,TRBJ2-3,TRBD1,TRBV5-1,CASSFGQGSDTQYF,TGCGCCAGCAGCTTTGGACAGGGATCAGATACGCAGTATTTT
once,TRBJ1-3,-,TRBV12-5,CASGLVTGRGPGNTIYF,TGTGCTAGTGGTTTGGTCACTGGACGGGGTCCTGGAAACACCATATATTTT
-,TRBJ1-5,TRBD1,TRBV9,CAGPYPAGTGTQPQHF,TGTGCCGGCCCTTACCCCGCCGGGACAGGGACACAGCCCCAGCATTTT
-,TRBJ1-2,-,TRBV30,CAWRSGARGGYTF,TGTGCCTGGAGATCAGGGGCCCGTGGTGGCTACACCTTC
-,TRBJ2-7,TRBD1,TRBV5-1,CASSPASRQGSEQYF,TGCGCCAGCAGTCCCGCATCCCGACAGGGGAGCGAGCAGTACTTC
-,TRBJ1-1,-,TRBV7-9,CASSPYRQVNTEAFF,TGTGCCAGCAGCCCCTATAGGCAGGTGAACACTGAAGCTTTCTTT
-,TRBJ2-1,-,TRBV6-1,CASRSLALGNEQFF,TGTGCCAGCAGGTCATTAGCTCTTGGAAATGAGCAGTTCTTC
-,TRBJ1-2,-,TRBV6-1,CASSEGLGYGYTF,TGTGCCAGCAGTGAGGGCCTTGGGTATGGCTACACCTTC
few,TRBJ1-2,-,TRBV7-2,CASSPSNYGYTF,TGTGCCAGCAGCCCAAGCAACTATGGCTACACCTTC
-,TRBJ1-1,TRBD1,TRBV18,CASSPQGASNTEAFF,TGTGCCAGCTCACCACAGGGGGCGTCCAACACTGAAGCTTTCTTT
few,TRBJ1-2,-,TRBV18,CASSPPGGRGYTF,TGTGCCAGCTCACCACCGGGAGGGAGAGGCTACACCTTC
-,TRBJ1-3,TRBD1,TRBV7-8,CASSSRTGSGNTIYF,TGTGCCAGCAGCTCCCGGACAGGGTCTGGAAACACCATATATTTT
once,TRBJ2-2,-,TRBV15,CATSGTGQTGELFF,TGTGCCACCAGCGGAACAGGACAAACCGGGGAGCTGTTTTTT
-,TRBJ1-5,-,TRBV28,CASNWDRRGTYSNQPQHF,TGTGCCAGCAACTGGGACCGCCGGGGGACTTATAGCAATCAGCCCCAGCATTTT
-,TRBJ2-1,TRBD2,TRBV9,CASSVLAGRANEQFF,TGTGCCAGCAGCGTACTAGCGGGGAGGGCCAATGAGCAGTTCTTC
-,TRBJ2-2,-,TRBV5-1,CASSLDTNTGELFF,TGCGCCAGCAGCTTGGACACGAACACCGGGGAGCTGTTTTTT